The clone carrying this T cell receptor beta chain has just a few counts. Cryopreserved PBMC samples of roughly 0.9-10 million cells were used for DNA extraction. Version v3.0 of the immunoSEQ assay ran at survey level. Here immunoSEQ multiplex PCR was the method, and the copy in TCRdb shows in-frame clones only, minus some. The sample contains tens of thousands of clones, about 76% of which appear only once. The data belong to a study of long-term antiretroviral therapy in people with HIV. Source: unsorted PBMCs, taken 1.9 years after starting antiretroviral therapy. This TCR was sampled from a man aged 18 to 30 with HIV.

The CDR3 region is CASKADGGGYTF. As DNA, the CDR3 is TGTGCCAGCAAAGCCGACGGAGGAGGCTACACCTTC. The chain has TRBV6-1 and TRBJ1-2, with D hard to call. Germline CDR1 is MNHNS and CDR2 is SASEGT. V lost 7 bases to trimming and J lost 8 bases, with 14 bases between them. The CDR3 has 12 residues.